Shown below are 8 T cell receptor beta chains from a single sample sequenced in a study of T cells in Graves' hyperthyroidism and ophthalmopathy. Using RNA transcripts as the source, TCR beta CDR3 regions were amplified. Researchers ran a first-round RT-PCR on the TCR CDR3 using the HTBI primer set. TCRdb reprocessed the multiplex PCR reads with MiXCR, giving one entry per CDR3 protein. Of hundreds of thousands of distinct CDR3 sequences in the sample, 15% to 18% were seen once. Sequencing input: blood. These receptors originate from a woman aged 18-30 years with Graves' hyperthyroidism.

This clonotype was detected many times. This CDR3 reads CASSSRDFGTGYNSPLHF. CDR3 nucleotides: TGTGCCAGCAGCTCCCGGGACTTCGGTACGGGGTATAATTCACCCCTCCACTTT. The rearrangement links TRBV7-2 to TRBJ1-6; maybe TRBD1 (5 bases). The CDR3 covers 18 residues. V dropped 4 bases and J dropped 4 bases, with 20 bases sitting between them. Germline loops: CDR1 SGHTA, CDR2 FQGNSA.

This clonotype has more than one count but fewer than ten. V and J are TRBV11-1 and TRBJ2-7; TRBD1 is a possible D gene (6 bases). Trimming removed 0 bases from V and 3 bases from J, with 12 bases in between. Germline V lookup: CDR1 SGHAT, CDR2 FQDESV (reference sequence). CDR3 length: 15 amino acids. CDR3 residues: CASSLASGRGYEQYF. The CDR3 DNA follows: TGTGCCAGCAGCTTAGCGTCTGGCAGGGGCTACGAGCAGTACTTC.

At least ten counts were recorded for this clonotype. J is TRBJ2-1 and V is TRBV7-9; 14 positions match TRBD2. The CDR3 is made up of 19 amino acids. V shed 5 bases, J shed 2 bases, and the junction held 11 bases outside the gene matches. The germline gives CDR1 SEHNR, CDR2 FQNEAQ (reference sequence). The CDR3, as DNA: TGTGCCAGCAGCCCACCGACTAGCGGGGGGGCCGGAACCTACAATGAGCAGTTCTTC. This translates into CASSPPTSGGAGTYNEQFF.

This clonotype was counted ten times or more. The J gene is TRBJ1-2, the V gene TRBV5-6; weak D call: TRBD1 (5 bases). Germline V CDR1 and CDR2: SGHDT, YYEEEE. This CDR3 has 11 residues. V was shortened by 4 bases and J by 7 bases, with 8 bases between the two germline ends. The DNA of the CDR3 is TGTGCCAGCAGCGGGGACGGTGGCTACACCTTC. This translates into CASSGDGGYTF.

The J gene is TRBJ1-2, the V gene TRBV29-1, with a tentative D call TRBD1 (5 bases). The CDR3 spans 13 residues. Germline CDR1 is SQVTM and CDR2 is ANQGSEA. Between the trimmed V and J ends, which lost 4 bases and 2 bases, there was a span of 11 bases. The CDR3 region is CSVAGGTNYGYTF. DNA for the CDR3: TGCAGCGTTGCGGGGGGGACGAACTATGGCTACACCTTC.

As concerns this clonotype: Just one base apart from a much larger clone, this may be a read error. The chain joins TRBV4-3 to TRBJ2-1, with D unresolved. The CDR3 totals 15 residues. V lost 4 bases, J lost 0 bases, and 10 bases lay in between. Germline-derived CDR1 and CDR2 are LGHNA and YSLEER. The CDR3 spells CASSLMASSYNEQFF. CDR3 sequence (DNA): TGCGCCAGCAGCCTCATGGCCTCCTCCTACAATGAGCAGTTCTTC.

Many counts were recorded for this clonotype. Written as DNA, the CDR3 is TGTGCCAGCAGTTTACGACGGGCAGGGACCCGGTACGAGCAGTACTTC. This encodes CASSLRRAGTRYEQYF. The gene calls are TRBV12-3 or TRBV12-4 and TRBJ2-7, with D perhaps given as TRBD1 or TRBD2 (5 bases each). V was cut by 2 bases and J by 4 bases, with 18 bases left in between. The CDR3 totals 16 residues.

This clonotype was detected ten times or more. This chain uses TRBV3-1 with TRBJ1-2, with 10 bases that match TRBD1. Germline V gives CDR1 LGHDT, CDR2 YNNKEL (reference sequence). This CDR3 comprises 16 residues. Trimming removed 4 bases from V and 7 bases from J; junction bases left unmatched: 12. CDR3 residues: CASSRRSGTGASGYTF. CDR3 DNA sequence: TGTGCCAGCAGCCGCCGATCCGGGACAGGGGCCTCTGGCTACACCTTC.